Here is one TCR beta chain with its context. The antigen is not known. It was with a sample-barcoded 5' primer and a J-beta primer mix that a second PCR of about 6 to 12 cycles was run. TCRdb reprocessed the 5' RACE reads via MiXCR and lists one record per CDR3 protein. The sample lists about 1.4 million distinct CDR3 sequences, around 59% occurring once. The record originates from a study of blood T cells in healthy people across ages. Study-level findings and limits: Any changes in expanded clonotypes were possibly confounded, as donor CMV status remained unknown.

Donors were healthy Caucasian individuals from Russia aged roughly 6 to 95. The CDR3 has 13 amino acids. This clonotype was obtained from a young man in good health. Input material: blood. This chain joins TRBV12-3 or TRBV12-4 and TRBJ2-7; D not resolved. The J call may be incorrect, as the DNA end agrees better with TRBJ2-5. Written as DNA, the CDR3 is TGTGCCAGCAGCCTAAGGGCCTCGGAGACCCAGTACTTC. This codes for CASSLRASETQYF.